This T cell receptor beta chain came from a study of blood T cell repertoires in COVID-19. The method was immunoSEQ multiplex PCR; TCRdb's version includes in-frame clones alone and lacks a portion of them. The sample records tens of thousands of clones, more than 80% being singletons. The TCR sequence derives from a man aged 45-60 years with active or convalescent COVID-19. The material sequenced was peripheral blood.

The CDR3 DNA reads TGTGCCAGCAGCTTAGTTGCGGGGGGCCTCTCCTACGAGCAGTACTTC. This codes for CASSLVAGGLSYEQYF. This chain joins TRBV11-2 and TRBJ2-7; 8 nucleotides match TRBD2. Germline CDR1 and CDR2: SGHAT and FQNNGV. The V segment lost 1 base and the J segment 0 bases; nucleotides outside the gene matches: 5. The CDR3 runs to 16 residues.